The next 19 T cell receptor beta chains were all read from a single sample in a study of T cell responses to AZD1222 COVID-19 vaccine. Libraries were prepared by immunoSEQ multiplex PCR; TCRdb keeps only in-frame clonotypes and omits some of them. The data contain 120,000 or so clones, over 75% of them singletons. The sample was peripheral blood, taken on day 0 of AZD1222 vaccination. Receptors were obtained from an adult in good health.

The J gene is TRBJ1-2, the V gene TRBV18, with D maybe TRBD1 (5 bases). V was trimmed by 3 bases and J by 1 base, leaving 27 bases between them. The CDR3 is 20 residues long. CDR1 KGHSH and CDR2 LQKENI come from the germline V gene. CDR3 in amino acids: CASSPLSPPSTGTNNYGYTF. The CDR3 DNA is TGTGCCAGCTCACCCCTTTCCCCGCCCTCAACCGGGACTAATAACTATGGCTACACCTTC. The entire variable domain, with the rest obtained from reference TRBV18 and TRBJ1-2, is as follows: NAGVMQNPRHLVRRRGQEARLRCSPMKGHSHVYWYRQLPEEGLKFMVYLQKENIIDESGMPKERFSAEFPKEGPSILRIQQVVRGDSAAYFCASSPLSPPSTGTNNYGYTFGSGTRLTVV.

This clone is a singleton in its sample. This chain uses TRBV18 with TRBJ2-3, with D perhaps TRBD1 (6 bases). The CDR3 consists of 15 residues. Deletions cut 3 bases from V and 2 bases from J, with 12 bases between. Per germline, CDR1 KGHSH and CDR2 LQKENI. Written as DNA, the CDR3 is TGTGCCAGCTCACCCCCAGGGGCCGCCACAGATACGCAGTATTTT. Protein product: CASSPPGAATDTQYF.

This rearrangement joins TRBV19 to TRBJ1-5, with D perhaps TRBD1 (5 bases). CDR1 and CDR2 (germline): LNHDA, SQIVND (reference sequence). There are 17 residues in the CDR3. The V and J ends lost 0 bases and 0 bases respectively, with 12 bases between them. CDR3 loop: CASSIDRGFNSNQPQHF. The CDR3 DNA reads as TGTGCCAGTAGTATAGATCGGGGGTTTAATAGCAATCAGCCCCAGCATTTT.

This rearrangement joins TRBV19 to TRBJ1-4; TRBD1 aligns across 7 bases. J was trimmed by 2 bases and V by 4 bases; bases with no gene match: 10. The CDR3 extends over 17 amino acids. Germline V lookup: CDR1 LNHDA, CDR2 SQIVND (reference sequence). The CDR3: CASSTGGQVTTNEKLFF. CDR3 DNA: TGTGCCAGTAGTACGGGAGGACAGGTGACGACTAATGAAAAACTGTTTTTT.

The chain is built from TRBV28 and TRBJ2-5, with a weak D call TRBD1 (5 bases). With 5 bases removed from V and 4 bases from J, the gap between germline ends came to 20 bases. CDR1 MDHEN and CDR2 SYDVKM come from the germline V gene. This CDR3 has 16 amino acids. In DNA, the CDR3 is TGTGCCAGCAGTGGCTCGGTCCCAGGGCTGGGAGAGACCCAGTACTTC. Translation gives CASSGSVPGLGETQYF.

J is TRBJ2-3 and V is TRBV5-1; TRBD1 agrees at 9 bases. The CDR3 has 16 residues. V gave up 3 bases and J gave up 3 bases; unmatched junction bases: 8. Per the germline V gene, CDR1 is SGHRS and CDR2 is YFSETQ. CDR3 amino acids: CASSSSGTGRTDTQYF. Written as DNA, the CDR3 is TGCGCCAGCAGCTCCAGTGGGACAGGGAGGACAGATACGCAGTATTTT.

J is TRBJ1-5 and V is TRBV20-1; D gene ambiguous. CDR1 is DFQATT and CDR2 is SNEGSKA in the germline V gene (reference sequence). This CDR3 has 17 residues. Trimming shortened V by 3 bases and J by 3 bases, and 21 bases separated the two germline ends. CDR3 residues: CSASPSGTVRDNQPQHF. Written as DNA, the CDR3 is TGCAGTGCTAGTCCCTCAGGTACAGTCAGAGACAATCAGCCCCAGCATTTT.

This clone was detected once. This chain joins TRBV6-5 and TRBJ2-1; 10 bases are shared with TRBD1. Losses at the gene ends were 6 bases for V and 8 bases for J; bases not matched to a gene: 4. CDR3 length: 13 amino acids. Per the germline V gene, CDR1 is MNHEY and CDR2 is SVGAGI. The chain's CDR3 is CASRLTGGYEQFF. The CDR3 nucleotides read TGTGCCAGCAGGCTGACAGGGGGCTATGAGCAGTTCTTC.

There are a few counts of this clone. The rearrangement joins TRBV10-3 to TRBJ1-2; D call uncertain. The CDR3 has 13 amino acids. The V end was cut by 3 bases, the J end by 4 bases, with 9 bases between. Germline CDR1 and CDR2: ENHRY and SYGVKD. CDR3 bases: TGTGCCATCAGTGACGGCAAAATCTATGGCTACACCTTC. This codes for CAISDGKIYGYTF.

J is TRBJ2-2 and V is TRBV28, with D possibly TRBD2 on 6 matching bases. The CDR3 length is 14 residues. CDR1 is MDHEN, CDR2 SYDVKM, per germline. Trimming stripped 5 bases from V and 4 bases from J, with 11 bases between. The DNA of the CDR3 is TGTGCCAGCAGTGGGCTAGCGACCACCGGGGAGCTGTTTTTT. It encodes CASSGLATTGELFF. Full variable domain (outside the CDR3, taken from reference TRBV28 and TRBJ2-2): DVKVTQSSRYLVKRTGEKVFLECVQDMDHENMFWYRQDPGLGLRLIYFSYDVKMKEKGDIPEGYSVSREKKERFSLILESASTNQTSMYLCASSGLATTGELFFGEGSRLTVL.

A few counts support this clone. The chain combines TRBV5-4 with TRBJ2-7; 10 nucleotides match TRBD1. CDR1 SGHNT and CDR2 YYREEE come from the germline V gene (reference sequence). The ends lost 4 bases at V and 4 bases at J; junction bases unmatched: 14. The CDR3 is 17 residues long. The CDR3 DNA reads TGTGCCAGCAGCCCCGGGACAGGGGCCCCCAGCCTTTACGAGCAGTACTTC. This gives the protein CASSPGTGAPSLYEQYF.

This clone was seen a few times. This sequence joins TRBV28 and TRBJ1-1; no reliable D call. Germline CDR1 reads MDHEN; CDR2 reads SYDVKM. Deletions cut 5 bases from V and 6 bases from J, with 13 bases between. The CDR3 consists of 13 residues. CDR3 nucleotides: TGTGCCAGCAGTCGACCACCCGGGGCTGAAGCTTTCTTT. This gives the protein CASSRPPGAEAFF. The full variable domain, in which reference TRBV28 and TRBJ1-1 provide the parts outside the CDR3, is DVKVTQSSRYLVKRTGEKVFLECVQDMDHENMFWYRQDPGLGLRLIYFSYDVKMKEKGDIPEGYSVSREKKERFSLILESASTNQTSMYLCASSRPPGAEAFFGQGTRLTVV.

This sequence joins TRBV15 and TRBJ1-2, with D hard to call. Germline lookup yields CDR1 LNHNV and CDR2 YYDKDF (reference sequence). The length of the CDR3 is 14 residues. With 2 bases removed from V and 2 bases from J, the gap between germline ends came to 9 bases. The CDR3 bases are TGTGCCACCAGCAGATCGGGAAGGAACTATGGCTACACCTTC. Protein sequence: CATSRSGRNYGYTF. Looking up the rest from reference TRBV15 and TRBJ1-2 gives the full variable domain: DAMVIQNPRYQVTQFGKPVTLSCSQTLNHNVMYWYQQKSSQAPKLLFHYYDKDFNNEADTPDNFQSRRPNTSFCFLDIRSPGLGDTAMYLCATSRSGRNYGYTFGSGTRLTVV.

V is TRBV30 and J is TRBJ1-6; no clear D. Deletions cut 3 bases from V and 7 bases from J, with 16 bases between. CDR3 length: 15 amino acids. Germline-derived CDR1 and CDR2 are GTSNPN and SVGIG (reference sequence). The CDR3 here is CAWRQFLSPNSPLHF. In nucleotides, the CDR3 is TGTGCCTGGAGGCAATTCCTTAGCCCGAATTCACCCCTCCACTTT. Together with reference TRBV30 and TRBJ1-6, the CDR3 gives the full variable domain: SQTIHQWPATLVQPVGSPLSLECTVEGTSNPNLYWYRQAAGRGLQLLFYSVGIGQISSEVPQNLSASRPQDRQFILSSKKLLLSDSGFYLCAWRQFLSPNSPLHFGNGTRLTVT.

The chain combines TRBV10-3 with TRBJ1-2; tentative D call: TRBD1 (5 bases). Germline V gene sequence: CDR1 ENHRY, CDR2 SYGVKD. The CDR3 consists of 12 residues. V was cut by 4 bases and J by 7 bases, with 10 bases left in between. The CDR3 coding sequence is TGTGCCATCAGTGGGGACCACACTGGCTACACCTTC. Translating gives CAISGDHTGYTF.

This chain uses TRBV20-1 with TRBJ1-6, with 7 bases lining up with TRBD1. Trimming at V came to 5 bases and at J to 14 bases, leaving 6 bases not matched to a gene. There are 11 residues in the CDR3. CDR1 and CDR2 from the germline V gene are DFQATT and SNEGSKA (reference sequence). CDR3 loop: CSAYRGQTLHF. The DNA of the CDR3 is TGCAGTGCTTACAGGGGTCAAACCCTCCACTTT.

V usage is TRBV6-5 and J usage is TRBJ2-1; D is undetermined. The CDR3 has 14 amino acids. V lost 4 bases and J lost 2, with 9 bases in between. The V gene's germline CDR1 is MNHEY and CDR2 SVGAGI. As DNA, the CDR3 is TGTGCCAGCAGTTTAACTACCCCCTACAATGAGCAGTTCTTC. Protein: CASSLTTPYNEQFF.

The rearrangement joins TRBV19 to TRBJ1-1; a possible D gene is TRBD1 (6 bases). Per the germline V gene, CDR1 is LNHDA and CDR2 is SQIVND (reference sequence). The CDR3 has 15 amino acids. V was clipped by 3 bases and J by 7 bases, with 18 bases between them. This CDR3 is CASSIVGGLGFEAFF. Here the CDR3 DNA reads TGTGCCAGTAGTATCGTCGGGGGGCTAGGTTTTGAAGCTTTCTTT.

The CDR3 DNA sequence: TGTGCCAGCAGTGATAGAGCGGGCCGCTCCTACGAGCAGTACTTC. Amino acid sequence: CASSDRAGRSYEQYF. This chain connects TRBV25-1 to TRBJ2-7; perhaps TRBD2 as D (6 bases). Trimming pared 3 bases from V and 0 bases from J, leaving 12 bases between. This CDR3 contains 15 residues. Germline V gene sequence: CDR1 MGHDK, CDR2 SYGVNS.